One and the same sample provided the 22 T cell receptor beta chains below, sequenced in a study of T-cell reconstitution after alpha-beta-depleted transplantation in children. Construction of the TCRbeta library involved unique molecular identifiers. Via MiXCR, TCRdb re-called the PCR reads, giving one row per CDR3 protein. Among hundreds of thousands of distinct CDR3 sequences listed, over 10% were seen once. This specimen consisted of PBMCs, mostly from graft donor cells, obtained 360 days after TCRalphabeta/CD19-depleted stem cell transplant. The source is a male patient between 10 and 17 years old who had a stem cell transplant for acute myeloid leukemia, so the T cells may come from the graft donor.

This clonotype was seen repeatedly, ten times or more. The chain links TRBV20-1 to TRBJ2-1; either TRBD1 or TRBD2 may supply D (6 bases each). This CDR3 is built from 14 residues. Trimming left V 7 bases short and J 7 bases short, with 20 bases between. Germline V CDR1 and CDR2: DFQATT, SNEGSKA (reference sequence). The DNA of the CDR3 is TGCAGTGTTACCCCGGGCCGAGGGGGGAATGAGCAGTTCTTC. Translating it yields CSVTPGRGGNEQFF.

The genes are TRBV19 and TRBJ2-1; D ambiguous. The germline V gene encodes CDR1 LNHDA and CDR2 SQIVND (reference sequence). CDR3 length: 18 amino acids. V was cut by 6 bases and J by 4 bases, with 25 bases left in between. The CDR3 protein is CASRNGLGINDRYNEQFF. The CDR3 DNA sequence: TGTGCCAGTAGGAACGGGCTGGGAATAAACGACCGATACAATGAGCAGTTCTTC.

The chain has TRBV29-1 and TRBJ2-1; perhaps TRBD2 as D (7 bases). The CDR3 runs to 18 residues. With 4 bases removed from V and 6 bases from J, the gap between germline ends came to 28 bases. The V gene's germline CDR1 is SQVTM and CDR2 ANQGSEA. CDR3 DNA: TGCAGCGTTGGTGGGGGGGCCCGGGGGTTGAGTGTACCCAATGAGCAGTTCTTC. This codes for CSVGGGARGLSVPNEQFF.

The chain uses TRBV10-3 and TRBJ2-7; D is uncertain. The CDR3 length is 9 residues. V gave up 6 bases and J gave up 12 bases, with 9 bases separating them. Germline-derived CDR1 and CDR2 are ENHRY and SYGVKD. The CDR3 reads CAIRGFRYF. The CDR3, as DNA: TGTGCCATCAGGGGATTCCGGTACTTC.

The chain carries TRBV3-1 and TRBJ2-3, with 7 bases fitting TRBD1. Germline CDR1 is LGHDT and CDR2 is YNNKEL (reference sequence). CDR3 size: 18 residues. Trimming at V came to 2 bases and at J to 2 bases, leaving 13 bases not matched to a gene. In nucleotides, the CDR3 is TGTGCCAGCAGCCAAAAGGGTACCCGGGACAGTTACACAGATACGCAGTATTTT. Its protein is CASSQKGTRDSYTDTQYF.

There are a few counts of this clonotype. The DNA of the CDR3 is TGTGCCGTCCTGGGCGGAAGGACCTACGAGCAGTACTTC. Amino acid sequence: CAVLGGRTYEQYF. The rearrangement joins TRBV28 to TRBJ2-7; no clear D. This CDR3 spans 13 amino acids. Germline V lookup: CDR1 MDHEN, CDR2 SYDVKM. The V end lost 11 bases, the J end lost 2 bases, and 16 bases lay between the germline ends. The full variable domain, with the rest looked up from reference TRBV28 and TRBJ2-7, is DVKVTQSSRYLVKRTGEKVFLECVQDMDHENMFWYRQDPGLGLRLIYFSYDVKMKEKGDIPEGYSVSREKKERFSLILESASTNQTSMYLCAVLGGRTYEQYFGPGTRLTVT.

CDR3 DNA: TGCAGCGTTGAACCTCGACTACTAGCGGTGGGGGATGAGCAGTTCTTC. Amino acid sequence: CSVEPRLLAVGDEQFF. The chain couples TRBV29-1 to TRBJ2-1; 8 bases fit TRBD2. The J segment lost 8 bases and the V segment lost 2 bases, leaving 14 bases of the junction unmatched. Germline CDR1 SQVTM, CDR2 ANQGSEA. CDR3 length: 16 amino acids.

This clonotype has more than one count but fewer than ten. This chain joins TRBV19 and TRBJ2-7; the D gene could be TRBD1 or TRBD2 (5 bases each). The V gene lost 1 base and the J gene lost 0 bases, with 10 bases spanning the gap. Germline-derived CDR1 and CDR2 are LNHDA and SQIVND (reference sequence). This CDR3 has 15 amino acids. For the CDR3, the DNA is TGTGCCAGTAGTATAGGACGGGACCCCTCCTACGAGCAGTACTTC. Residues: CASSIGRDPSYEQYF.

The chain combines TRBV15 with TRBJ2-7; D not resolved. Germline CDR1 reads LNHNV; CDR2 reads YYDKDF (reference sequence). The CDR3 contains 13 residues. V was cut by 3 bases and J by 5 bases, with 11 bases left in between. The CDR3 protein is CATSRVLPDEQYF. As DNA, the CDR3 is TGTGCCACCAGCAGGGTCCTACCAGACGAGCAGTACTTC.

In its sample, this clonotype was seen many times. The V call is TRBV29-1, the J call TRBJ2-5; 7 nucleotides agree with TRBD2. Trimming removed 4 bases from V and 0 bases from J; junction bases left unmatched: 5. The CDR3 spans 14 residues. Germline lookup yields CDR1 SQVTM and CDR2 ANQGSEA. CDR3 sequence (DNA): TGCAGCGTTGGTACAGCGGGGTACCAAGAGACCCAGTACTTC. This encodes CSVGTAGYQETQYF.

The table lists this clonotype with many counts. The rearrangement joins TRBV15 to TRBJ2-5, with 7 bases aligning to TRBD1. The V gene's germline CDR1 is LNHNV and CDR2 YYDKDF (reference sequence). The length of the CDR3 is 14 residues. J gave up 2 bases and V 3 bases, and 3 bases lay outside the gene matches. The CDR3 here is CATSRGTVQETQYF. The DNA for the CDR3 is TGTGCCACCAGCAGGGGGACAGTACAAGAGACCCAGTACTTC.

This clonotype occurred many times. This chain links TRBV12-3 or TRBV12-4 with TRBJ2-2, with D perhaps being TRBD1 or TRBD2 (5 bases each). The CDR3 contains 15 residues. The V end was cut by 3 bases, the J end by 1 base, with 9 bases between. The CDR3 is CASSFEGLNTGELFF. The CDR3 DNA is TGTGCCAGCAGTTTTGAGGGGCTGAACACCGGGGAGCTGTTTTTT.

The sample holds a few counts of this clonotype. The CDR3 bases are TGTGCCAGCACCAAAGGGGGACTAGCGGGTCTCTACGAGCAGTACTTC. It encodes CASTKGGLAGLYEQYF. This chain connects TRBV6-2 or TRBV6-3 to TRBJ2-7, with TRBD2 matching over 12 bases. This CDR3 is built from 16 residues. Trimming took 7 bases from V and 3 from J; bases not matched to a gene: 10. Germline V lookup: CDR1 MNHEY, CDR2 SVGEGT.

The V call is TRBV12-3 or TRBV12-4, the J call TRBJ2-1; 8 bases align to TRBD2. The CDR3 totals 18 residues. V lost 3 bases, J lost 0 bases, and 10 bases stayed unmatched. The CDR3 spells CASSLSSREENSYNEQFF. In DNA, the CDR3 is TGTGCCAGCAGTTTGTCTTCGCGGGAGGAGAACTCCTACAATGAGCAGTTCTTC.

The chain couples TRBV29-1 to TRBJ2-7; 8 positions agree with TRBD1. The CDR3 length is 12 residues. The germline gives CDR1 SQVTM, CDR2 ANQGSEA. With 5 bases clipped from V and 3 bases from J, the junction kept 3 bases outside the gene matches. DNA of the CDR3: TGCAGCGTTCGGACAGGGAACTACGAGCAGTACTTC. Its translation: CSVRTGNYEQYF.

In this sample, this clonotype turned up many times. As DNA, the CDR3 is TGTGCCAGCAGCTTAGGAAGGGACAATGAGCAGTTCTTC. Protein sequence: CASSLGRDNEQFF. This chain links TRBV7-8 with TRBJ2-1; D not resolved. V dropped 1 base and J dropped 5 bases, with 6 bases sitting between them. The CDR3 extends over 13 amino acids. Looked up from germline, CDR1 is SGHVS and CDR2 is FQNEAQ.

The V and J genes are TRBV4-3 and TRBJ2-1, with 10 bases identical to TRBD2. V trimming: 0 bases; J trimming: 9 bases; junction bases outside the gene matches: 11. The CDR3 is made up of 17 amino acids. Germline CDR1 reads LGHNA; CDR2 reads YSLEER. CDR3 region: CASSQDIWLAGVGEQFF. The CDR3 nucleotides read TGCGCCAGCAGCCAAGATATCTGGCTAGCGGGAGTCGGTGAGCAGTTCTTC.

The chain couples TRBV10-3 to TRBJ2-5; 9 bases line up with TRBD2. Germline V lookup: CDR1 ENHRY, CDR2 SYGVKD. Trimming removed 7 bases from V and 0 bases from J; junction bases left unmatched: 9. This CDR3 comprises 16 residues. This chain's CDR3 is CAIIPRLAEYQETQYF. In DNA, the CDR3 is TGTGCCATCATTCCCCGACTAGCGGAGTACCAAGAGACCCAGTACTTC.

J is TRBJ2-7 and V is TRBV3-1, with D perhaps matching TRBD1 (5 bases). V was trimmed by 2 bases and J by 2 bases, leaving 10 bases between them. CDR3 length: 14 amino acids. Germline assignment: CDR1 LGHDT and CDR2 YNNKEL (reference sequence). Here the CDR3 reads CASSQLRVPYEQYF. CDR3 coding DNA: TGTGCCAGCAGCCAACTCAGGGTCCCCTACGAGCAGTACTTC.

This chain uses TRBV28 with TRBJ2-5, with TRBD2 matching over 10 bases. V trimming: 1 base; J trimming: 3 bases; junction bases outside the gene matches: 8. The germline V gene encodes CDR1 MDHEN and CDR2 SYDVKM. The CDR3 consists of 17 residues. DNA of the CDR3: TGTGCCAGCAGTTTATTAAGGCTAGCGGGAGAAGAAGAGACCCAGTACTTC. Its protein is CASSLLRLAGEEETQYF.

The genes are TRBV20-1 and TRBJ2-1; no clear D. The CDR3 has 10 residues. V shed 7 bases and J shed 5 bases, with 6 bases lying between them. The germline V gene has CDR1 DFQATT and CDR2 SNEGSKA (reference sequence). The CDR3 DNA is TGCAGTGGGTCTCACAATGAGCAGTTCTTC. Its protein product is CSGSHNEQFF.

This clonotype was counted only a few times. This sequence joins TRBV6-1 and TRBJ2-1; D not resolved. The CDR3 has 13 amino acids. With 5 bases removed from V and 9 bases from J, the gap between germline ends came to 14 bases. Germline lookup yields CDR1 MNHNS and CDR2 SASEGT. The DNA of the CDR3 is TGTGCCAGCAGTCCGAGAAGGGATGGTGAGCAGTTCTTC. It codes for CASSPRRDGEQFF.